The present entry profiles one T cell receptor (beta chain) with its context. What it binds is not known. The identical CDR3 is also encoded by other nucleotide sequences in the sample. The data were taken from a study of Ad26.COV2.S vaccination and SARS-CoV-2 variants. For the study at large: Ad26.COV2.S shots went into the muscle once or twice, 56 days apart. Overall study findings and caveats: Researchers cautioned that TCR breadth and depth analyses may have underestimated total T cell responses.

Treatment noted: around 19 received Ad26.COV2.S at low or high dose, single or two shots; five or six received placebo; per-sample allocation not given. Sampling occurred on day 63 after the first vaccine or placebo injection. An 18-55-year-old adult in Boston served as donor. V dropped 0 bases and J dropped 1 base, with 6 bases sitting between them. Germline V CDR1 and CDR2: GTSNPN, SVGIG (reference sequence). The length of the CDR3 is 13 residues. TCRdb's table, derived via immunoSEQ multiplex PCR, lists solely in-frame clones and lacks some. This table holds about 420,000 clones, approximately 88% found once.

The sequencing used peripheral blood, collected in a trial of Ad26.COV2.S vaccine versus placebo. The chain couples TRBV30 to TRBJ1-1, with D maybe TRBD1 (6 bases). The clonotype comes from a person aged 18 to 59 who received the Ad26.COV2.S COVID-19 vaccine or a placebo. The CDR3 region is CAWSVGGNTEAFF. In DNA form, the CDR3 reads TGTGCCTGGAGTGTAGGGGGGAACACTGAAGCTTTCTTT.